This T cell receptor (beta chain) derives from a study of blood T cells in healthy people across ages. Study-level results: Getting older went along with TCR beta diversity per million T cells dropping roughly linearly. Naive T cell percentage showed a strong correlation with the diversity of TCR beta.

A minimum of 5 micrograms of total RNA was extracted per sample. A word on this clonotype: Its antigen is still unknown.

CDR3 length: 15 amino acids. V lost 3 bases and J lost 6; bases outside the gene matches: 4. Germline V CDR1 and CDR2: SNHLY, FYNNEI. Then a second PCR, running roughly 7 to 12 cycles, was carried out with a sample-barcoded 5' primer and a J-beta primer mix. MiXCR, run by TCRdb on the 5' RACE reads, gives a single entry per CDR3 protein. The repertoire holds 920,000 or so distinct CDR3 sequences, roughly 45% seen once, with approximately 17% in the top ten. This rearrangement joins TRBV2 to TRBJ2-1; 11 bases map to TRBD2. The sample consisted of blood. The receptor comes from a woman aged 60 to 75 in good health. For the CDR3, the DNA is TGTGCCAGCAGTGATAGCGGGGGGGCCGGCAATGAGCAGTTCTTC. Protein: CASSDSGGAGNEQFF.